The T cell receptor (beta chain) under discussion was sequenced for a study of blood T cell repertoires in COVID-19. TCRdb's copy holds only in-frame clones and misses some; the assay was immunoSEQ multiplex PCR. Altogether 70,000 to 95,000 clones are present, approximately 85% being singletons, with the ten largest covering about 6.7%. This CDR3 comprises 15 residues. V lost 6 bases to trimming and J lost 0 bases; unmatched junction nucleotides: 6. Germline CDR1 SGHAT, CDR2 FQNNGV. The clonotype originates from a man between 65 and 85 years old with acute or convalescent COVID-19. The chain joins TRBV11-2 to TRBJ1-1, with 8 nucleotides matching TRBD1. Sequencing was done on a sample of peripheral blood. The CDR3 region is CASSSQGQVNTEAFF. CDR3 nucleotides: TGTGCCAGCAGTTCACAGGGACAGGTGAACACTGAAGCTTTCTTT.